Each of the 25 T cell receptor beta chains below was sequenced from the same sample in a study of patients and donors after allogeneic stem cell transplantation. TCRdb reanalysed the RT-PCR reads using MiXCR and keeps one entry per CDR3 protein. This table holds roughly 140,000 distinct CDR3 sequences, approximately 37% found once. The sequenced sample consisted of blood, either unsorted or a sorted T cell fraction (not recorded which). These receptor sequences come from a human donor who was either an allogeneic HSCT recipient or a stem cell or donor lymphocyte infusion donor (not recorded which). It is not recorded whose cells these are; they may come from a transplant donor.

The chain combines TRBV18 with TRBJ1-1; a weak D match, TRBD1 (5 bases). The CDR3 has 14 residues. V was clipped by 4 bases and J by 3 bases, with 12 bases between them. Germline values: CDR1 KGHSH, CDR2 LQKENI. CDR3 residues: CASSRDLADTEAFF. The CDR3 DNA reads as TGTGCCAGCTCACGGGACTTAGCGGACACTGAAGCTTTCTTT. The full variable domain, in which reference TRBV18 and TRBJ1-1 provide the parts outside the CDR3, is NAGVMQNPRHLVRRRGQEARLRCSPMKGHSHVYWYRQLPEEGLKFMVYLQKENIIDESGMPKERFSAEFPKEGPSILRIQQVVRGDSAAYFCASSRDLADTEAFFGQGTRLTVV.

Regarding this clonotype: No conserved phenylalanine or tryptophan is present at the end of the CDR3, so a read error is the likely explanation. V and J are TRBV3-1 and TRBJ1-5; D not certain. Germline V gives CDR1 LGHDT, CDR2 YNNKEL (reference sequence). This CDR3 is built from 14 residues. Deletions cut 3 bases from V and 1 base from J, with 7 bases between. The CDR3 nucleotides read TGTGCCAGCAGCCAGGGGTTGAGCAATCAGCCCCAGCATCTT. Protein sequence: CASSQGLSNQPQHL.

The chain couples TRBV2 to TRBJ1-2; no clear D gene. Germline CDR1 and CDR2: SNHLY and FYNNEI. This CDR3 comprises 12 residues. Trimming cost V 7 bases and J 8 bases, with 14 bases left between them. CDR3 sequence (DNA): TGTGCCAGCACCACCCGGTCAGACGGCTACACCTTC. Translated: CASTTRSDGYTF.

The gene calls are TRBV4-3 and TRBJ2-1; the D gene is possibly TRBD2 (6 bases). The CDR3 totals 15 residues. Trimming stripped 3 bases from V and 6 bases from J, with 15 bases between. Germline CDR1 reads LGHNA; CDR2 reads YSLEER. This CDR3 reads CASSHMVLASNEQFF. In DNA form, the CDR3 reads TGCGCCAGCAGCCATATGGTACTAGCCAGCAATGAGCAGTTCTTC.

V gene TRBV29-1 combines with J gene TRBJ2-5; 8 positions match TRBD1. From germline, CDR1 is SQVTM and CDR2 ANQGSEA. The CDR3 loop spans 16 amino acids. The V segment lost 1 base and the J segment 5 bases; nucleotides outside the gene matches: 12. In DNA, the CDR3 is TGCAGCGTTGAAGTTCCCTTGACAGGGGTGAGCGAGACCCAGTACTTC. Translating it yields CSVEVPLTGVSETQYF.

This chain uses TRBV12-5 with TRBJ1-2; 8 positions agree with TRBD1. CDR1 and CDR2 (germline): LGHNT, FRNRAP. Trimming took 2 bases from V and 7 from J; bases not matched to a gene: 12. The CDR3 has 16 amino acids. The CDR3 DNA reads as TGTGCTAGTGGTTTGTATCCAGGGGGCGAAGGAGGTGGCTACACCTTC. Amino acid sequence: CASGLYPGGEGGGYTF.

The table lists this clonotype with a few counts. This chain connects TRBV15 to TRBJ1-4, with D perhaps matching TRBD1 (5 bases). Germline loops: CDR1 LNHNV, CDR2 YYDKDF (reference sequence). With 2 bases removed from V and 5 bases from J, the gap between germline ends came to 12 bases. There are 15 residues in the CDR3. Here the CDR3 DNA reads TGTGCCACCAGCAGACCGACAGCTTACAATGAAAAACTGTTTTTT. Translating it yields CATSRPTAYNEKLFF.

This clonotype was observed a few times. V gene TRBV20-1 combines with J gene TRBJ1-2; TRBD1 matches 8 bases. CDR1 is DFQATT, CDR2 SNEGSKA, per germline (reference sequence). The length of the CDR3 is 15 residues. With 0 bases clipped from V and 3 bases from J, the junction kept 6 bases outside the gene matches. The CDR3 DNA follows: TGCAGTGCTAGAGATTTAGAGACAGGGGACTATGGCTACACCTTC. The encoded protein is CSARDLETGDYGYTF.

This clonotype appeared once. The rearrangement joins TRBV29-1 to TRBJ2-5; D call uncertain. Deletions cut 4 bases from V and 1 base from J, with 13 bases between. Germline V gene sequence: CDR1 SQVTM, CDR2 ANQGSEA. This CDR3 is built from 14 residues. CDR3: CSVGGRSLQETQYF. In DNA, the CDR3 is TGCAGCGTTGGAGGTCGCAGCCTCCAAGAGACCCAGTACTTC.

The CDR3, as DNA: TGCGCCAGCAGCATAGGACTAGCGTCGGGCAATGAGCAGTTCTTC. Its protein is CASSIGLASGNEQFF. The chain combines TRBV5-1 with TRBJ2-1, with 9 bases fitting TRBD2. J gave up 6 bases and V 4 bases, and 8 bases lay outside the gene matches. The CDR3 loop spans 15 amino acids. The germline V gene encodes CDR1 SGHRS and CDR2 YFSETQ.

The rearrangement joins TRBV4-3 to TRBJ1-2, with 11 bases matching TRBD1. This CDR3 comprises 12 residues. CDR1 and CDR2 from the germline V gene are LGHNA and YSLEER. V trimming: 3 bases; J trimming: 10 bases; junction bases outside the gene matches: 1. This CDR3 reads CASSQDRGLYTF. For the CDR3, the DNA is TGCGCCAGCAGCCAGGACAGGGGGCTCTACACCTTC.

The CDR3 here is CASRITGMGSPLHF. As DNA, the CDR3 is TGTGCCAGCAGAATAACAGGGATGGGTTCACCCCTCCACTTT. This chain uses TRBV2 with TRBJ1-6, with a tentative D call TRBD1 (6 bases). Germline loops: CDR1 SNHLY, CDR2 FYNNEI. The CDR3 length is 14 residues. Trimming removed 6 bases from V and 9 bases from J, with 15 bases in between.

This clonotype was counted only a few times. The chain is built from TRBV5-1 and TRBJ1-5; 9 bases are shared with TRBD1. The CDR3 is made up of 15 amino acids. With V trimmed by 0 bases and J by 6 bases, 4 bases remained unmatched. The germline V gene has CDR1 SGHRS and CDR2 YFSETQ. The CDR3 spells CASSLGTGEAQPQHF. In nucleotides, the CDR3 is TGCGCCAGCAGCTTGGGGACAGGGGAAGCTCAGCCCCAGCATTTT.

This clonotype turned up a few times. The J gene is TRBJ1-1, the V gene TRBV12-3 or TRBV12-4; D gene unclear. V dropped 6 bases and J dropped 1 base, with 6 bases sitting between them. The CDR3 is 12 residues long. The CDR3 loop reads CASRSRNTEAFF. CDR3 DNA: TGTGCCAGCAGATCCAGGAACACTGAAGCTTTCTTT.

The chain has TRBV11-2 and TRBJ1-2; TRBD1 is a possible D gene (6 bases). V shed 6 bases and J shed 8 bases, with 19 bases lying between them. The CDR3 sequence is 14 residues long. Germline assignment: CDR1 SGHAT and CDR2 FQNNGV. The CDR3 sequence: CASSFRYRDAGYTF. The CDR3 DNA follows: TGTGCCAGCAGTTTTAGGTACAGGGATGCAGGCTACACCTTC.

This clonotype was observed a handful of times. J is TRBJ1-1 and V is TRBV29-1; D gene ambiguous. CDR1 SQVTM and CDR2 ANQGSEA come from the germline V gene. The ends were cut back, 4 bases at V and 4 bases at J, with 4 bases in the middle. CDR3 length equals 10 residues. CDR3 nucleotide sequence: TGCAGCGTTGTTTCCACTGAAGCTTTCTTT. Translating gives CSVVSTEAFF. The full variable domain, in which reference TRBV29-1 and TRBJ1-1 provide the parts outside the CDR3, is SAVISQKPSRDICQRGTSLTIQCQVDSQVTMMFWYRQQPGQSLTLIATANQGSEATYESGFVIDKFPISRPNLTFSTLTVSNMSPEDSSIYLCSVVSTEAFFGQGTRLTVV.

The rearrangement links TRBV6-4 to TRBJ1-6, with a tentative D call TRBD1 (6 bases). CDR1 is MRHNA and CDR2 is SNTAGT in the germline V gene. This CDR3 contains 15 residues. V lost 6 bases and J lost 6, with 15 bases in between. The CDR3 is CASRVPWDINSPLHF. DNA of the CDR3: TGTGCCAGCAGGGTTCCCTGGGACATTAATTCACCCCTCCACTTT.

The table lists this clonotype with a few counts. For the CDR3, the DNA is TGTGCCAGCAGCCCTGGGACAGGCCCTGAAAAACTGTTTTTT. Protein: CASSPGTGPEKLFF. This rearrangement joins TRBV9 to TRBJ1-4, with 8 bases matching TRBD1. After removal of 4 bases from V and 7 bases from J, the junction contained 6 bases not matched to a gene. Germline V lookup: CDR1 SGDLS, CDR2 YYNGEE. The CDR3 length is 14 residues.

This clonotype was counted a single time. The V gene is TRBV5-1, the J gene TRBJ2-7; TRBD1 agrees at 7 bases. The V gene end was trimmed by 0 bases and the J gene end by 4 bases; junction bases not matched to a gene: 7. Germline V lookup: CDR1 SGHRS, CDR2 YFSETQ. This CDR3 spans 15 amino acids. The DNA for the CDR3 is TGCGCCAGCAGCTTGGGTTGGCAGGGGGTATACGAGCAGTACTTC. It translates to CASSLGWQGVYEQYF.

This chain joins TRBV12-3 or TRBV12-4 and TRBJ2-5; TRBD1 agrees at 10 bases. The V and J ends lost 5 bases and 4 bases, in that order; junction bases with no gene match: 7. This CDR3 is built from 15 residues. The CDR3 DNA is TGTGCCAGCAGTCCAGGACAGGGGGGGGTAGAGACCCAGTACTTC. As protein: CASSPGQGGVETQYF.

The chain combines TRBV12-3 or TRBV12-4 with TRBJ1-3, with a tentative D call TRBD1 (5 bases). The CDR3 length is 15 residues. V lost 4 bases, J lost 5 bases, and 15 bases lay in between. CDR3 loop: CASSSDIQTRNTIYF. As DNA, the CDR3 is TGTGCCAGCAGTTCGGACATTCAAACCCGAAACACCATATATTTT.

The CDR3 protein is CSARIPTGYGYTF. The CDR3 DNA follows: TGCAGTGCTAGAATCCCGACAGGATATGGCTACACCTTC. V is TRBV20-1 and J is TRBJ1-2, with a possible D match to TRBD1 (6 bases). From germline, CDR1 is DFQATT and CDR2 SNEGSKA (reference sequence). V lost 2 bases to trimming and J lost 5 bases, with 12 bases between them. The CDR3 has 13 residues.

This chain uses TRBV6-2 or TRBV6-3 with TRBJ2-2; D is uncertain. The V end lost 8 bases, the J end lost 3 bases, and 16 bases lay between the germline ends. The CDR3 length is 15 residues. Germline CDR1 reads MNHEY; CDR2 reads SVGEGT. The DNA for the CDR3 is TGTGCCAGCGGAACAGTAGTATTCTACACCGGGGAGCTGTTTTTT. It translates to CASGTVVFYTGELFF.

This clonotype has at least ten counts. The chain links TRBV12-3 or TRBV12-4 to TRBJ1-2; no definite D call. V lost 1 base, J lost 7 bases, and 16 bases lay in between. The CDR3 sequence is 15 residues long. CDR3 DNA sequence: TGTGCCAGCAGTTTAGAACGGTACGGGGAAGTTGGCTACACCTTC. Its protein product is CASSLERYGEVGYTF.

This clonotype turned up a few times. J is TRBJ1-6 and V is TRBV6-2 or TRBV6-3, with D tentatively TRBD1 (6 bases). V lost 2 bases and J lost 13, with 9 bases in between. The CDR3 contains 12 residues. Germline CDR1 reads MNHEY; CDR2 reads SVGEGT. CDR3 DNA sequence: TGTGCCAGCAGTTACACAGGGACGCCCCTCCACTTT. Encoded protein: CASSYTGTPLHF.